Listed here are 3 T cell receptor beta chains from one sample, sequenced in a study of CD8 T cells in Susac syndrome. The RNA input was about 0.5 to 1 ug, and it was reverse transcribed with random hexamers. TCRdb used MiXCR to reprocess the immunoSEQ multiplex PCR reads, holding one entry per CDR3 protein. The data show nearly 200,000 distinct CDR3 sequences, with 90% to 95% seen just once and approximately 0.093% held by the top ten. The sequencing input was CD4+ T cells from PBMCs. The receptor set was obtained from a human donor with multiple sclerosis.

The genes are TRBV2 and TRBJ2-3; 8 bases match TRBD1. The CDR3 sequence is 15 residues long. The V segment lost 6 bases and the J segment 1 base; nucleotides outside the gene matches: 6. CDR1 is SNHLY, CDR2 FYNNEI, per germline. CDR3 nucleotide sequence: TGTGCCAGCAGAATTGGACAGGGCCGCACAGATACGCAGTATTTT. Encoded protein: CASRIGQGRTDTQYF. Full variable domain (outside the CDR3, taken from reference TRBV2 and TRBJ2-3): EPEVTQTPSHQVTQMGQEVILRCVPISNHLYFYWYRQILGQKVEFLVSFYNNEISEKSEIFDDQFSVERPDGSNFTLKIRSTKLEDSAMYFCASRIGQGRTDTQYFGPGTRLTVL.

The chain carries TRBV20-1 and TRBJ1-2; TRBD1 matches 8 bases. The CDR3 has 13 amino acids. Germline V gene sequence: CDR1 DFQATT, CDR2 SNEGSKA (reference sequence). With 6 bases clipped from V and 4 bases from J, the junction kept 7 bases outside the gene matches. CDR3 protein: CSATAGGGYGYTF. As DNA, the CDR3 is TGCAGTGCCACCGCAGGGGGCGGCTATGGCTACACCTTC.

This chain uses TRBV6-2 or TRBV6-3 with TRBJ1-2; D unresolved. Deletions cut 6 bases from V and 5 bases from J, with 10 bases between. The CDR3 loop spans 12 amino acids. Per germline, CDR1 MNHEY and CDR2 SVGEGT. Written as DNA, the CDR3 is TGTGCCAGCAGCCGGACCGAATATGGCTACACCTTC. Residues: CASSRTEYGYTF.